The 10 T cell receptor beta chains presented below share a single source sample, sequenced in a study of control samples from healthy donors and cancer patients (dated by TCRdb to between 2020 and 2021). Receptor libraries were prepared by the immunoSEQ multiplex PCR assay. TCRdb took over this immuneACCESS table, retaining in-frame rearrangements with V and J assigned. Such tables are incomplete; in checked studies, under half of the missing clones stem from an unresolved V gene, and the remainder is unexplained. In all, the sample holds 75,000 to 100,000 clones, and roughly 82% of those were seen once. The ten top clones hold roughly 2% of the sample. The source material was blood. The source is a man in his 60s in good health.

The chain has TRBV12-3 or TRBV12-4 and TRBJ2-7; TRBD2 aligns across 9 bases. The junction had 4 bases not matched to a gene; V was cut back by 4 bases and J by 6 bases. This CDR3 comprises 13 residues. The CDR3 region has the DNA TGTGCCAGCAGTTCGGGACTAGCTTCCGAGCAGTACTTC. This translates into CASSSGLASEQYF.

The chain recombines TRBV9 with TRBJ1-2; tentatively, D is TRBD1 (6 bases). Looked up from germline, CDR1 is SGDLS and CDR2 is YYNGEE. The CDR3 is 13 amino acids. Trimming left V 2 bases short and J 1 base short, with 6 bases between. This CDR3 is CASSVDSNYGYTF. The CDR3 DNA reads TGTGCCAGCAGCGTGGACAGTAACTATGGCTACACCTTC. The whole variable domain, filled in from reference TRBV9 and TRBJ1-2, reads DSGVTQTPKHLITATGQRVTLRCSPRSGDLSVYWYQQSLDQGLQFLIQYYNGEERAKGNILERFSAQQFPDLHSELNLSSLELGDSALYFCASSVDSNYGYTFGSGTRLTVV.

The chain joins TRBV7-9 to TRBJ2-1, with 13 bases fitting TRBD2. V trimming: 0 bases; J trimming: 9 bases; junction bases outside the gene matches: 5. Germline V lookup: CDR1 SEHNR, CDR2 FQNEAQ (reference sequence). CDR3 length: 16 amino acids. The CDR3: CASSLAGTSGDSEQFF. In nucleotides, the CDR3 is TGTGCCAGCAGCTTAGCGGGGACTAGCGGGGATAGTGAGCAGTTCTTC.

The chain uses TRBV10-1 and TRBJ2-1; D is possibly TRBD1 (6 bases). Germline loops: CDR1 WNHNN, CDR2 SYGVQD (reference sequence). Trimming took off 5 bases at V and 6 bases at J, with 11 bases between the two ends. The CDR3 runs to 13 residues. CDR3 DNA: TGCGCCAGCAGTTGGGGGCCCCCCAATGAGCAGTTCTTC. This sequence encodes CASSWGPPNEQFF.

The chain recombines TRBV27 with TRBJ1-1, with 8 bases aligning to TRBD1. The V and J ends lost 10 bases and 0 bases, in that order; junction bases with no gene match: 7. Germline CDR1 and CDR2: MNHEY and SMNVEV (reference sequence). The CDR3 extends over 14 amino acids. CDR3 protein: CATSPGQVNTEAFF. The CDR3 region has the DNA TGTGCCACCTCCCCGGGACAGGTGAACACTGAAGCTTTCTTT.

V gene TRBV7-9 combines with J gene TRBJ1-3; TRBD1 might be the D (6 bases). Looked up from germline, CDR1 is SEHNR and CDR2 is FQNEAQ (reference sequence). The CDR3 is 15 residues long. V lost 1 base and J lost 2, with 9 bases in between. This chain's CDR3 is CASSLVTGTGNTIYF. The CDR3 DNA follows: TGTGCCAGCAGCTTAGTTACAGGGACTGGAAACACCATATATTTT.

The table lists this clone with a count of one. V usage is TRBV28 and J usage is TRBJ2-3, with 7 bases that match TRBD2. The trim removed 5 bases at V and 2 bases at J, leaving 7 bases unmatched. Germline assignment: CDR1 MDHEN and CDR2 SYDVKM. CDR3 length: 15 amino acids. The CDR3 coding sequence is TGTGCCAGCAGTCCCCCAGCGGGGACCACAGATACGCAGTATTTT. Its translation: CASSPPAGTTDTQYF. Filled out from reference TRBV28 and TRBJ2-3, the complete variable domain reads DVKVTQSSRYLVKRTGEKVFLECVQDMDHENMFWYRQDPGLGLRLIYFSYDVKMKEKGDIPEGYSVSREKKERFSLILESASTNQTSMYLCASSPPAGTTDTQYFGPGTRLTVL.

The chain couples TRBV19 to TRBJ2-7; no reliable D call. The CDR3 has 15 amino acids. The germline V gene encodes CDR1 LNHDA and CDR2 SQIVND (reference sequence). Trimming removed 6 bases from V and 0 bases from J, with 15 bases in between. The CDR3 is CASSDHMGSSYEQYF. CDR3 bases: TGTGCCAGTAGCGATCACATGGGTTCCTCCTACGAGCAGTACTTC.

The CDR3 DNA follows: TGCGCCAGCCCTTGCCCCCCTTTGAGACAGGGGCATCTCGAAAACGAGCAGTACTTC. Protein product: CASPCPPLRQGHLENEQYF. The chain joins TRBV23-1 to TRBJ2-7; 8 bases align to TRBD1. TRBV23-1 falls under the ORF class, with uncertain function. With V trimmed by 8 bases and J by 5 bases, 26 bases remained unmatched. This CDR3 is built from 19 residues.

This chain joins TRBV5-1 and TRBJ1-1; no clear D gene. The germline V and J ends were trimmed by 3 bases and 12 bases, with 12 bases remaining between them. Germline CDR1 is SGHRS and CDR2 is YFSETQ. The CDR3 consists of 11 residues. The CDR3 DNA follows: TGCGCCAGCAGCTCCCGGGAGGTGACTTTCTTT. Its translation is CASSSREVTFF. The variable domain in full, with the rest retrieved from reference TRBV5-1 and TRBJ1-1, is KAGVTQTPRYLIKTRGQQVTLSCSPISGHRSVSWYQQTPGQGLQFLFEYFSETQRNKGNFPGRFSGRQFSNSRSEMNVSTLELGDSALYLCASSSREVTFFGQGTRLTVV.